The 20 T cell receptor beta chains in this list originate from one sample, sequenced in a study of neoadjuvant anti-PD-1 for oral cavity cancer. Regarding time point: after neoadjuvant nivolumab, at surgical resection. Repertoires were generated with immunoSEQ multiplex PCR, while TCRdb's copy carries only in-frame clones and drops some. The profile shows 10,000 to 15,000 clones, less than 80% of them singletons. Sequenced material: PBMCs, taken after nivolumab (anti-PD-1) treatment. These receptors originate from a person aged 35-79 years with oral cavity squamous cell carcinoma.

V gene TRBV5-1 combines with J gene TRBJ1-1, with D possibly matching TRBD1 (5 bases). CDR3 length: 13 residues. Germline CDR1 SGHRS, CDR2 YFSETQ. Trimming shortened V by 4 bases and J by 4 bases, and 11 bases separated the two germline ends. The DNA of the CDR3 is TGCGCCAGCAGCCCAGGGTTAAGCACTGAAGCTTTCTTT. This sequence encodes CASSPGLSTEAFF.

This chain links TRBV15 with TRBJ1-5; D gene uncertain. Germline CDR1 is LNHNV and CDR2 is YYDKDF (reference sequence). The V end lost 1 base, the J end lost 1 base, and 8 bases lay between the germline ends. The CDR3 contains 15 residues. The CDR3 is CATSRVAMSNQPQHF. In DNA, the CDR3 is TGTGCCACCAGCAGAGTAGCCATGAGCAATCAGCCCCAGCATTTT.

The chain combines TRBV30 with TRBJ2-4; D may be TRBD1 (5 bases). Germline-derived CDR1 and CDR2 are GTSNPN and SVGIG (reference sequence). The CDR3 is made up of 13 amino acids. Deletions cut 5 bases from V and 6 bases from J, with 14 bases between. CDR3 coding DNA: TGTGCCTGGGGGTTGGGGCATGGAAACATTCAGTACTTC. Protein product: CAWGLGHGNIQYF.

The V call is TRBV25-1, the J call TRBJ1-1; no firm D call. Trimming removed 2 bases at V and 4 bases at J, with 11 bases between. The CDR3 is 14 amino acids. The germline CDR1 and CDR2 sequences are MGHDK and SYGVNS. The CDR3 reads CASSERLSATEAFF. As DNA, the CDR3 is TGTGCCAGCAGTGAACGCCTTTCAGCCACTGAAGCTTTCTTT.

CDR3 protein: CASSINARYGYTF. The DNA of the CDR3 is TGTGCCAGTAGTATCAACGCCCGCTATGGCTACACCTTC. This chain connects TRBV19 to TRBJ1-2; D gene unclear. CDR1 and CDR2 from the germline V gene are LNHDA and SQIVND (reference sequence). The CDR3 contains 13 residues. V lost 3 bases and J 4 bases, leaving 9 bases between the germline ends.

The rearrangement joins TRBV5-1 to TRBJ1-2, with TRBD1 as a possible D gene (6 bases). The germline V and J ends were trimmed by 3 bases and 8 bases, with 23 bases remaining between them. CDR1 is SGHRS, CDR2 YFSETQ, per germline. The CDR3 totals 16 residues. As DNA, the CDR3 is TGCGCCAGCAGCTCTACTACTTCAGGGGCCTTAAGGGGCTACACCTTC. This sequence encodes CASSSTTSGALRGYTF.

The rearrangement links TRBV29-1 to TRBJ1-1; a possible D gene is TRBD1 (6 bases). CDR1 is SQVTM, CDR2 ANQGSEA, per germline. The ends were cut back, 0 bases at V and 0 bases at J, with 14 bases in the middle. The CDR3 extends over 16 amino acids. The CDR3 sequence is CSVEDRRNRVNTEAFF. CDR3 DNA sequence: TGCAGCGTTGAAGATCGGAGGAACAGGGTGAACACTGAAGCTTTCTTT.

The V gene is TRBV19, the J gene TRBJ2-6; D is undetermined. Germline V gene data show CDR1 as LNHDA and CDR2 as SQIVND (reference sequence). The CDR3 extends over 15 amino acids. The V end was cut by 6 bases, the J end by 3 bases, with 12 bases between. The CDR3 spells CASSLQVNGANVLTF. Here the CDR3 DNA reads TGTGCCAGTAGCCTACAAGTGAATGGGGCCAACGTCCTGACTTTC. Based on the CDR3 plus reference TRBV19 and TRBJ2-6, the full variable domain is DGGITQSPKYLFRKEGQNVTLSCEQNLNHDAMYWYRQDPGQGLRLIYYSQIVNDFQKGDIAEGYSVSREKKESFPLTVTSAQKNPTAFYLCASSLQVNGANVLTFGAGSRLTVL.

The chain uses TRBV21-1 and TRBJ2-5; TRBD1, the D gene given by the table, was not confirmed from the DNA. TRBV21-1 is a pseudogene. The CDR3 is 17 residues long. Here the CDR3 reads CASSKALPRKNQETQYF. CDR3 bases: TGTGCCAGCAGCAAAGCTTTACCCAGAAAAAACCAAGAGACCCAGTACTTC.

This chain connects TRBV28 to TRBJ2-7; 7 bases are a match to TRBD1. The CDR3 has 14 residues. Germline-derived CDR1 and CDR2 are MDHEN and SYDVKM. V shed 2 bases and J 9 bases; nucleotides not matched to a gene: 10. CDR3 DNA sequence: TGTGCCAGCAGTTTAACGCCCCTACAGGGGCCGCAGTACTTC. Protein: CASSLTPLQGPQYF.

The gene calls are TRBV5-1 and TRBJ2-2, with a tentative D call TRBD2 (6 bases). Germline V CDR1 and CDR2: SGHRS, YFSETQ. This CDR3 has 15 amino acids. V was clipped by 5 bases and J by 5 bases, with 16 bases between them. The CDR3 DNA reads as TGCGCCAGCAGGATGCAGGGTGGGACTACCGGGGAGCTGTTTTTT. Translated, it gives CASRMQGGTTGELFF.

The chain links TRBV21-1 to TRBJ2-7; TRBD2, as called in the table, went unchecked against the DNA. TRBV21-1 is reported as a pseudogene. The CDR3 has 11 amino acids. DNA for the CDR3: TGTGCCATTCCGGACTCTGACGAGCAGTACTTC. It yields the protein CAIPDSDEQYF.

The chain employs TRBV6-4 and TRBJ2-1; TRBD2 matches at 11 bases. This CDR3 has 15 residues. Germline CDR1 reads MRHNA; CDR2 reads SNTAGT. Germline trimming cut 6 bases from V and 4 bases from J; bases unmatched to any gene: 5. Written as DNA, the CDR3 is TGTGCCAGCAGCGCCGGGACTAGCGGATACAATGAGCAGTTCTTC. This gives the protein CASSAGTSGYNEQFF.

Only a few counts were recorded for this clone. The CDR3 DNA follows: TGCGCCAGCAGCCAAGATCGATCCTACGAGCAGTACTTC. This sequence encodes CASSQDRSYEQYF. This rearrangement joins TRBV4-1 to TRBJ2-7; D is unclear. Germline V gene data show CDR1 as MGHRA and CDR2 as YSYEKL. Trimming removed 0 bases at V and 1 base at J, with 4 bases between. The CDR3 consists of 13 residues.

The chain couples TRBV5-8 to TRBJ1-1; D possibly corresponds to TRBD1 (5 bases). Trimming took 5 bases from V and 10 from J, leaving 12 bases between them. Germline V lookup: CDR1 SGHTS, CDR2 YDEGEE. CDR3 length: 11 residues. The CDR3 reads CASRWGRSAFF. Written as DNA, the CDR3 is TGTGCCAGCAGGTGGGGACGCTCAGCTTTCTTT.

The chain employs TRBV5-1 and TRBJ2-1; D call uncertain. Trimming left V 0 bases short and J 2 bases short, with 6 bases between. The CDR3 consists of 14 residues. The germline gives CDR1 SGHRS, CDR2 YFSETQ. The CDR3 DNA is TGCGCCAGCAGCTTGGACTACACCTACAATGAGCAGTTCTTC. Translated: CASSLDYTYNEQFF.

This chain connects TRBV10-2 to TRBJ1-5, with 8 bases lining up with TRBD1. This CDR3 has 15 residues. J lost 2 bases, V lost 4 bases, and 4 bases had no gene match. CDR1 and CDR2 (germline): WSHSY, SAAADI. The CDR3, as DNA: TGCGCCAGCAGTGCACTACAGGGGGGCAATCAGCCCCAGCATTTT. Residues: CASSALQGGNQPQHF.

CDR3 in DNA: TGTGCCAGCAGTTTCGTGGACAAACAAGAGACCCAGTACTTC. Protein sequence: CASSFVDKQETQYF. V usage is TRBV27 and J usage is TRBJ2-5; tentative D call: TRBD1 (5 bases). The CDR3 totals 14 residues. Germline CDR1 and CDR2: MNHEY and SMNVEV (reference sequence). V was trimmed by 3 bases and J by 2 bases, leaving 10 bases between them.

CDR3 residues: CASSIGGIEQYF. The CDR3 coding sequence is TGTGCCAGTAGTATCGGAGGGATCGAGCAGTACTTC. The chain recombines TRBV19 with TRBJ2-7; a weak D match, TRBD2 (6 bases). This CDR3 has 12 residues. Deletions cut 3 bases from V and 6 bases from J, with 9 bases between. Germline V lookup: CDR1 LNHDA, CDR2 SQIVND (reference sequence).

V usage is TRBV13 and J usage is TRBJ2-1, with TRBD2 identical over 15 bases. Germline V gene lookup returns CDR1 PRHDT and CDR2 FYEKMQ (reference sequence). The CDR3 length is 16 residues. V shed 4 bases and J 12 bases; nucleotides not matched to a gene: 10. CDR3 protein: CASSSRRTSGREWQFF. In DNA form, the CDR3 reads TGTGCCAGCAGCTCACGTAGGACTAGCGGGAGGGAATGGCAGTTCTTC.